This T cell receptor (beta chain) was obtained from a study of T cell repertoires in cytomegalovirus infection. Study background: TCR beta signatures that were public indicated CMV infection and matching HLA type. Study observations and caveats: Carriers of CMV plus the relevant HLA were identified by cumulative public TCR beta family frequency. HLA-C-restricted CMV-specific TCR beta clonotypes prevailed in the ex vivo response.

In TCRdb, the reads were re-called with MiXCR into one record per CDR3 protein. The table lists about 260,000 distinct CDR3 sequences, over 8% of them singletons, with approximately 15% in the top ten. In its sample, this clonotype was seen many times. Its cognate antigen is unknown. V was shortened by 0 bases and J by 0 bases, with 6 bases between the two germline ends. CDR1 is SGHTA and CDR2 is FQGNSA in the germline V gene. The CDR3 runs 16 residues. V usage is TRBV7-2 and J usage is TRBJ2-6; D uncertain. The sample comprised PBMCs. The TCR comes from a human donor in good health (CMV status not recorded). Some clones in this sample may be carry-over from other donors' samples. DNA of the CDR3: TGTGCCAGCAGCTTAGCGGGCAGCTCTGGGGCCAACGTCCTGACTTTC. This sequence encodes CASSLAGSSGANVLTF.